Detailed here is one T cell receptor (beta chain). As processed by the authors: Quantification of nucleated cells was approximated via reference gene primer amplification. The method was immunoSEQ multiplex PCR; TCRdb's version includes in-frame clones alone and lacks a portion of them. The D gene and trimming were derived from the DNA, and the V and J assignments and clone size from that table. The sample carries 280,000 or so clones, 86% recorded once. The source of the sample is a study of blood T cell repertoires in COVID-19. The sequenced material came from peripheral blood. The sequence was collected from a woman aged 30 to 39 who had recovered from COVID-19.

The CDR3 here is CASSSGTGLAGVFEQFF. The CDR3 DNA sequence: TGTGCCAGCAGCTCCGGAACGGGACTAGCGGGAGTTTTTGAGCAGTTCTTC. The chain couples TRBV11-3 to TRBJ2-1, with TRBD2 identical over 14 bases. The CDR3 totals 17 residues. Germline values: CDR1 SGHNT, CDR2 YENEEA. Trimming at V came to 4 bases and at J to 9 bases, leaving 11 bases not matched to a gene. Variable domain in full (rest from reference TRBV11-3 and TRBJ2-1): EAGVVQSPRYKIIEKKQPVAFWCNPISGHNTLYWYLQNLGQGPELLIRYENEEAVDDSQLPKDRFSAERLKGVDSTLKIQPAELGDSAVYLCASSSGTGLAGVFEQFFGPGTRLTVL.